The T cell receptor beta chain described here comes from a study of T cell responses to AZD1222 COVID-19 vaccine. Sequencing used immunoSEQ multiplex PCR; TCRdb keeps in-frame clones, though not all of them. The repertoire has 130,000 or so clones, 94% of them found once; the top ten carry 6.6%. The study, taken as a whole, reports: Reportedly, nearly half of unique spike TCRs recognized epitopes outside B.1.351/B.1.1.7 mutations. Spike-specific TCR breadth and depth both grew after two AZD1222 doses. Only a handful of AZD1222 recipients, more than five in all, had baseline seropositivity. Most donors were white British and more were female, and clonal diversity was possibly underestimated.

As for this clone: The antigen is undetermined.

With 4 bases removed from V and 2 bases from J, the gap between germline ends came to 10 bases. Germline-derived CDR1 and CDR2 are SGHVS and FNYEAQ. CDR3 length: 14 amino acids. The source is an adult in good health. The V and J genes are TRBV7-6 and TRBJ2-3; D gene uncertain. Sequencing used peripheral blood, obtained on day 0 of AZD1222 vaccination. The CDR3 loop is CASSSSEATDTQYF. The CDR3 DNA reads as TGTGCCAGCAGCTCCAGCGAGGCCACAGATACGCAGTATTTT.